This TCR beta chain was sequenced for a study of memory CD4+ T cells and cytomegalovirus serostatus. Study background: Donors were healthy Belgian adults, 10 or so CMV seropositive and fewer than 30 seronegative.

The authors' processing: After removing out-of-frame reads, 2 million to 2.5 million distinct TCRbeta sequences remained. Generated by immunoSEQ multiplex PCR, the TCRdb table keeps only in-frame clones and is missing some. V and J calls and clone size are copied from that table; D and trimming were computed from the DNA. The table records fewer than 40,000 clones, less than 80% of them present only once. The sort gate was single viable CD3+CD4+CD8-CD45RO+ cells for memory CD4+ T cells. Concerning this clone itself: Antigen: not known. The sample contains more than one DNA sequence encoding this CDR3.

Study outcomes and limitations: A US-trained random forest predicted CMV serostatus with median AUC around 0.93.

CDR3 length equals 16 residues. Germline-derived CDR1 and CDR2 are LNHDA and SQIVND (reference sequence). V was cut by 5 bases and J by 0 bases, with 14 bases left in between. The specimen sequenced was memory CD4+ T cells from blood. The sequence was obtained from an adult in good health and CMV-seropositive. The V gene is TRBV19, the J gene TRBJ1-3; D perhaps matches TRBD1 (6 bases). The CDR3 sequence: CASSPEDSYSGNTIYF. The CDR3 DNA reads TGTGCCAGTAGTCCCGAGGACAGCTACTCTGGAAACACCATATATTTT. Using reference TRBV19 and TRBJ1-3 for the parts outside the CDR3, the full variable domain is DGGITQSPKYLFRKEGQNVTLSCEQNLNHDAMYWYRQDPGQGLRLIYYSQIVNDFQKGDIAEGYSVSREKKESFPLTVTSAQKNPTAFYLCASSPEDSYSGNTIYFGEGSWLTVV.